This T cell receptor beta chain was found in a study of regulatory T cells in long-lasting Graves disease. Deletions cut 2 bases from V and 3 bases from J, with 9 bases between. The CDR3 spans 14 residues. Germline CDR1 is LGHDT and CDR2 is YNNKEL (reference sequence). Time point defined: newly diagnosed GD, antithyroid drugs for less than 3 months. RNA isolated from PBMCs was used to make the TCR library. This clonotype has ten or more counts. The antigen is undetermined. Broader study findings: Whereas new patients shared 970 or so public clonotypes, persistent patients shared more, at 2,741.

Arm-PCR with iRepertoire HTBI primers amplified the CDR3 regions for these TCR beta libraries. TCRdb re-analysed the multiplex PCR reads in MiXCR, keeping a single row per CDR3 protein. Of under 250,000 distinct CDR3 sequences listed, around 19% are singletons. The same specimen was also included in a second study, on T cells in Graves' hyperthyroidism and ophthalmopathy.

Here the sequenced sample was peripheral blood mononuclear cells (PBMCs), taken at new diagnosis, from a patient treated with antithyroid drugs. This sequence joins TRBV3-1 and TRBJ2-3, with D maybe TRBD1 (5 bases). The sequence was collected from a woman under 40 with Graves disease. The CDR3 region has the DNA TGTGCCAGCAGCCAAATCCAGGGAACAGATACGCAGTATTTT. Translation gives CASSQIQGTDTQYF.